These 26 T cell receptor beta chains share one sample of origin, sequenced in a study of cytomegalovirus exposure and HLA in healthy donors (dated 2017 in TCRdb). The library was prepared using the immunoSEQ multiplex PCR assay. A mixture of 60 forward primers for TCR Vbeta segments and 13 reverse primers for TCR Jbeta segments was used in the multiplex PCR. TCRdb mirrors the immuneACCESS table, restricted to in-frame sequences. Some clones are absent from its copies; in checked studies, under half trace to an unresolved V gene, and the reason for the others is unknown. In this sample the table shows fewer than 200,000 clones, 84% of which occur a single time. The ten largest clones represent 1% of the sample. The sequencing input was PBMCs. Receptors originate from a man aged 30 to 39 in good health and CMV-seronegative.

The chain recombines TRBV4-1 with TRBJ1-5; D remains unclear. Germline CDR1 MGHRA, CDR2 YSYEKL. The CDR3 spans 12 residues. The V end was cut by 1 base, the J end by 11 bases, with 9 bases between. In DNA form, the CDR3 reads TGCGCCAGCAGCCAAGTTCTCGGGACCCAGCATTTT. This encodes CASSQVLGTQHF.

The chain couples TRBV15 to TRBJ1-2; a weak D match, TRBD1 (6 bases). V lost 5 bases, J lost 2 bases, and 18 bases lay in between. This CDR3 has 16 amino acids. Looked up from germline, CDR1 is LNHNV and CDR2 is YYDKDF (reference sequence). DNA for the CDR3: TGTGCCACCAGCGGAACAACCACAGGGCACAACTATGGCTACACCTTC. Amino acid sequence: CATSGTTTGHNYGYTF.

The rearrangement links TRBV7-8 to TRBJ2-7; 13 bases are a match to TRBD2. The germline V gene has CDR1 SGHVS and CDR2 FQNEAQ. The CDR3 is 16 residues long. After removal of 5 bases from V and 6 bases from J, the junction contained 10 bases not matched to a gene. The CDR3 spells CASSPKGLAGVREQYF. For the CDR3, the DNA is TGTGCCAGCAGCCCCAAAGGACTAGCGGGAGTTCGCGAGCAGTACTTC. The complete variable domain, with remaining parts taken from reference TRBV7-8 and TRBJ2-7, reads GAGVSQSPRYKVAKRGQDVALRCDPISGHVSLFWYQQALGQGPEFLTYFQNEAQLDKSGLPSDRFFAERPEGSVSTLKIQRTQQEDSAVYLCASSPKGLAGVREQYFGPGTRLTVT.

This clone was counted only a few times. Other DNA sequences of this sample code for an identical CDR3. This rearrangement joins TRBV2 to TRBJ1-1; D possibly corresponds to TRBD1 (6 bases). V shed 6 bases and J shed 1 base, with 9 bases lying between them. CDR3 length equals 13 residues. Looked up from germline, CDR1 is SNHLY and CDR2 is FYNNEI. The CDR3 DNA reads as TGTGCCAGCAGCCCCAGGGGGAACACTGAAGCTTTCTTT. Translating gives CASSPRGNTEAFF.

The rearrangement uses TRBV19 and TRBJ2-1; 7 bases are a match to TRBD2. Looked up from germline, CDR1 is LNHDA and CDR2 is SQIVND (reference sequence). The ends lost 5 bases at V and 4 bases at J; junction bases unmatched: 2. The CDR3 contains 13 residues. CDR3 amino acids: CASSRDYYNEQFF. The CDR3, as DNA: TGTGCCAGTAGTCGGGACTATTACAATGAGCAGTTCTTC.

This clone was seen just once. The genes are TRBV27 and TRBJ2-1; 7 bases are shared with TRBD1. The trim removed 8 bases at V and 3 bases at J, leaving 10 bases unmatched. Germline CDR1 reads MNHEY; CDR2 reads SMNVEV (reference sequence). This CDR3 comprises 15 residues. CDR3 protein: CASASQGQRYNEQFF. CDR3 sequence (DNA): TGTGCCAGCGCGTCTCAGGGACAGCGCTACAATGAGCAGTTCTTC.

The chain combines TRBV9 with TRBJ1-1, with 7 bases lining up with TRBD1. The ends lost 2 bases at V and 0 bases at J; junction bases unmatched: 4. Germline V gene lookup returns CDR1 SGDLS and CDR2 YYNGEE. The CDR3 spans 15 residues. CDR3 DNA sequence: TGTGCCAGCAGCGTTTTACAGGGGATGAACACTGAAGCTTTCTTT. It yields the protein CASSVLQGMNTEAFF.

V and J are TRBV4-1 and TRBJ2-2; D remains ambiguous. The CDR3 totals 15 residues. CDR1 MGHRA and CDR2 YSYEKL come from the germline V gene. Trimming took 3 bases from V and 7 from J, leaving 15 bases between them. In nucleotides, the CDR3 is TGCGCCAGCAGCCATTTTTCGGGTCTGGGCGGGGAGCTGTTTTTT. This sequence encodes CASSHFSGLGGELFF.

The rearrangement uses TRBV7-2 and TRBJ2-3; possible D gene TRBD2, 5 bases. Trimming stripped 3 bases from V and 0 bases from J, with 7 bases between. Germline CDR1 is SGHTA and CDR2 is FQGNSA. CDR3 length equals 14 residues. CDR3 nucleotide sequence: TGTGCCAGCAGCTTCTGGACTAGCACAGATACGCAGTATTTT. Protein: CASSFWTSTDTQYF.

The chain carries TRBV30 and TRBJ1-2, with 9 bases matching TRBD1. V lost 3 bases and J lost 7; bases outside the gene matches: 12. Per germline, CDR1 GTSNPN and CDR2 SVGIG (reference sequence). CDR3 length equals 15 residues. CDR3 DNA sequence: TGTGCCTGGAGATCCCGGGACAGGGCTTTCGGTGGCTACACCTTC. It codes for CAWRSRDRAFGGYTF.

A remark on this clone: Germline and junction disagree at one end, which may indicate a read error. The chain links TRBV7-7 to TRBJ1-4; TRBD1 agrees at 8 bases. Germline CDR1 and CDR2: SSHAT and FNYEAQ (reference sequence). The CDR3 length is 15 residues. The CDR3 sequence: CASSLHQGAGEKLFF. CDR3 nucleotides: TGTGCTAGCAGCTTGCATCAGGGGGCGGGTGAAAAACTGTTTTTT. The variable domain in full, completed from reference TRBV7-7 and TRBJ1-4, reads GAGVSQSPRYKVTKRGQDVTLRCDPISSHATLYWYQQALGQGPEFLTYFNYEAQPDKSGLPSDRFSAERPEGSISTLTIQRTEQRDSAMYRCASSLHQGAGEKLFFGSGTQLSVL.

The CDR3 DNA is TGCAGCGTTATTTGGGCAGTCAACTATGGCTACACCTTC. Its translation: CSVIWAVNYGYTF. V is TRBV29-1 and J is TRBJ1-2; D not certain. Germline V CDR1 and CDR2: SQVTM, ANQGSEA. The V end was cut by 5 bases, the J end by 2 bases, with 12 bases between. The CDR3 loop spans 13 amino acids.

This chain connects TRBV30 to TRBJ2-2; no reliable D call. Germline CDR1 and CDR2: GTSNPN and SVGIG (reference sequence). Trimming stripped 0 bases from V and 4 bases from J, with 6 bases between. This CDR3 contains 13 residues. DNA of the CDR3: TGTGCCTGGAGTGTGTTATTCACCGGGGAGCTGTTTTTT. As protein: CAWSVLFTGELFF.

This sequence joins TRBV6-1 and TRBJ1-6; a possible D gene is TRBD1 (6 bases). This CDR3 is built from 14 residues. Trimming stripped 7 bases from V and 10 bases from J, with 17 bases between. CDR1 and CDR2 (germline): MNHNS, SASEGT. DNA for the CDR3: TGTGCCAGCATACCAGACAGGAAGGGATCACCCCTCCACTTT. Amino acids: CASIPDRKGSPLHF.

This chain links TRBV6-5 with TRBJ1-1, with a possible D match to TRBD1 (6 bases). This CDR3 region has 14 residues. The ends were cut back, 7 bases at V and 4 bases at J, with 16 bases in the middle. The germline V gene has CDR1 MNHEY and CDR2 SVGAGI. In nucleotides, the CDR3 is TGTGCCAGCACCTATAGGGGGGGAGCCACTGAAGCTTTCTTT. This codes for CASTYRGGATEAFF.

CDR3 DNA: TGTGCCAGCAGTGAGGGGTTGAGGGGGGAGCAGTTCTTC. Amino acids: CASSEGLRGEQFF. The chain joins TRBV6-4 to TRBJ2-1; tentative D call: TRBD1 (6 bases). The length of the CDR3 is 13 residues. Germline lookup yields CDR1 MRHNA and CDR2 SNTAGT. The V end was cut by 3 bases, the J end by 10 bases, with 13 bases between.

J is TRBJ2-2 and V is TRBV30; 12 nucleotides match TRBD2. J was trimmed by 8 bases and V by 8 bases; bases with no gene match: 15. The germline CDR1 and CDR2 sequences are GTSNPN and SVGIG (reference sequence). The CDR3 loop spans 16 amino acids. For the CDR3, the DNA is TGTGCCCTCCCTTCCCCTAGCGGGGGGGCCCGGGGGGAGCTGTTTTTT. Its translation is CALPSPSGGARGELFF.

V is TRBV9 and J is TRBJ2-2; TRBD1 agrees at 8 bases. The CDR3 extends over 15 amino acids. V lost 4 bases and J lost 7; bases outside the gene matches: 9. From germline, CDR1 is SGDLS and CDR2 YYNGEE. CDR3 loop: CASSPWTGLDGELFF. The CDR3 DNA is TGTGCCAGCAGCCCTTGGACAGGGTTGGACGGGGAGCTGTTTTTT.

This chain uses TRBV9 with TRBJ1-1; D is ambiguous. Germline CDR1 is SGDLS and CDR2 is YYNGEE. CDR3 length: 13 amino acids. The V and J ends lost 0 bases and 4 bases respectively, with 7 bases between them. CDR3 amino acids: CASSVASGTEAFF. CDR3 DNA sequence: TGTGCCAGCAGCGTAGCGTCGGGCACTGAAGCTTTCTTT.

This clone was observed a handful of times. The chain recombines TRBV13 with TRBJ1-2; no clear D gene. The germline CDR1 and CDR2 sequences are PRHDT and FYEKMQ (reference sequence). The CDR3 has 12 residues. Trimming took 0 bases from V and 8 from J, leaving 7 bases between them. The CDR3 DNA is TGTGCCAGCAGCTTAGGCCTAGCGGGCTACACCTTC. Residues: CASSLGLAGYTF.

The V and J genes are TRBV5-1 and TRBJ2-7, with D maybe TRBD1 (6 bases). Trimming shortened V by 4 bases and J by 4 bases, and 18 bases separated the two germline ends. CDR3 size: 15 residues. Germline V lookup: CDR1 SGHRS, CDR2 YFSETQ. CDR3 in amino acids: CASSERWDTRYEQYF. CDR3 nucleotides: TGCGCCAGCAGCGAACGATGGGACACACGTTACGAGCAGTACTTC.

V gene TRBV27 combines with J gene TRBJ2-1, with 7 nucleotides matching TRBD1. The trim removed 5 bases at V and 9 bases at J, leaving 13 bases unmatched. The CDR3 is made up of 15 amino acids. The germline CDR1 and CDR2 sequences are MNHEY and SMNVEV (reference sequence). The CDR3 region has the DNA TGTGCCAGCAGTCCGACGGGACAGACTCGCCGTGAGCAGTTCTTC. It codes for CASSPTGQTRREQFF.

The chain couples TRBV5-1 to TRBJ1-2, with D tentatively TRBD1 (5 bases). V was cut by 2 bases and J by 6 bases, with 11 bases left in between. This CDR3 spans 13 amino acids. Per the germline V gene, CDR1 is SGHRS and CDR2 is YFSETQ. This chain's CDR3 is CASSFGGSDGYTF. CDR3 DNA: TGCGCCAGCAGCTTTGGGGGGTCGGATGGCTACACCTTC.

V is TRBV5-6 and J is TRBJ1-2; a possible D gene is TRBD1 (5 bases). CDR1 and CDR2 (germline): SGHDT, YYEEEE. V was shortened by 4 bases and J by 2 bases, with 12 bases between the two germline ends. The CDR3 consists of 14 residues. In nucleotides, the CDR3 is TGTGCCAGCAGCATTATCAGGGTAAACTATGGCTACACCTTC. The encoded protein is CASSIIRVNYGYTF.

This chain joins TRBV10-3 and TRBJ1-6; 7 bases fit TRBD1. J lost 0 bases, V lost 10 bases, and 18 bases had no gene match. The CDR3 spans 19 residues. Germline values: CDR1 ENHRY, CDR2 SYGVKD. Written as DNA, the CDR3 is TGTGCCACCTATCCCGTCGACCACAGGGGAAGCTCCTATAATTCACCCCTCCACTTT. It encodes CATYPVDHRGSSYNSPLHF.

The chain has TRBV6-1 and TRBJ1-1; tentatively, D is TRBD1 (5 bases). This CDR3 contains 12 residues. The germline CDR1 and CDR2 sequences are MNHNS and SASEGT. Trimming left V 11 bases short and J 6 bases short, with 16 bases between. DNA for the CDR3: TGTGCCGGCGGACCAGGGAGGGCTGAAGCTTTCTTT. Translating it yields CAGGPGRAEAFF.